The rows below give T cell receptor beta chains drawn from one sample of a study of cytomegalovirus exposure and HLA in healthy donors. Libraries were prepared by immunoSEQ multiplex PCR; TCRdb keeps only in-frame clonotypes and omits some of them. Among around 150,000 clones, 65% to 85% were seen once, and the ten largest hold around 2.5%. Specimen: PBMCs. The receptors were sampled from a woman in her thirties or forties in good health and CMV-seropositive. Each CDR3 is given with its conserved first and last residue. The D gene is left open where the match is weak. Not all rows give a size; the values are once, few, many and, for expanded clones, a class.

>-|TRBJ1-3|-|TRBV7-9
CASSLDRQAASGNTIYF
TGTGCCAGCAGCTTAGATCGCCAGGCAGCCTCTGGAAACACCATATATTTT
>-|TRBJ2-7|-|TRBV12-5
CASGLVHLGHFF
TGTGCTAGTGGTTTGGTACATCTGGGCCATTTTTTC
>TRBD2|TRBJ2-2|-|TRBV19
CASRPSGRALNTGELFF
TGTGCCAGTAGGCCTAGCGGGAGAGCATTAAACACCGGGGAGCTGTTTTTT
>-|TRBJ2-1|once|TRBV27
CASGNLYNEQFF
TGTGCCAGCGGCAACCTCTACAATGAGCAGTTCTTC
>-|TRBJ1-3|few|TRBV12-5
CASGLLLNTIYF
TGTGCTAGTGGTTTACTCCTTAACACCATATATTTT
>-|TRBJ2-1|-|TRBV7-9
CASSFAEGRYNEQFF
TGTGCCAGCAGCTTTGCGGAGGGGCGATACAATGAGCAGTTCTTC
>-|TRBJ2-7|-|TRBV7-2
CASSLAGGYEQYF
TGTGCCAGCAGCTTAGCCGGGGGATACGAGCAGTACTTC
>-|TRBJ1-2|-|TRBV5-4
CASSLQGSIGYTF
TGTGCCAGCAGCTTGCAGGGTTCCATTGGCTACACCTTC
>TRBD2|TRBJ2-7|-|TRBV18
CASSPPASGGPGLEQYF
TGTGCCAGCTCACCACCGGCTAGCGGCGGACCAGGGCTCGAGCAGTACTTC
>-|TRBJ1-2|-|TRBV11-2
CASNEGGGPTYGYTF
TGTGCCAGCAACGAAGGGGGGGGACCCACTTATGGCTACACCTTC
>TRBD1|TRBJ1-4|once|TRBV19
CASSTGTENEKLFF
TGTGCCAGTAGTACCGGGACAGAGAATGAAAAACTGTTTTTT
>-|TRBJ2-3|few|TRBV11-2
CASSLAGRAPDTQYF
TGTGCCAGCAGCTTAGCTGGCAGGGCCCCAGATACGCAGTATTTT
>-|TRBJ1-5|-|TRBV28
CASSLVQGEQPQHF
TGTGCCAGCAGTTTAGTACAGGGTGAACAGCCCCAGCATTTT
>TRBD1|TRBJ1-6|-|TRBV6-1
CASSQLTGGDSPLHF
TGTGCCAGCAGTCAATTGACAGGGGGAGACTCACCCCTCCACTTT
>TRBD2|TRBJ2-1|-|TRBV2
CASSVTSGSLNEQFF
TGTGCCAGCAGTGTCACTAGCGGGAGTTTAAATGAGCAGTTCTTC
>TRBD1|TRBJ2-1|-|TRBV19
CASSPRTGNRHEQFF
TGTGCCAGTAGCCCCCGGACAGGTAATAGGCATGAGCAGTTCTTC
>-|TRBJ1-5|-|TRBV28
CASSSITELPQHF
TGTGCCAGCAGTTCAATAACGGAGCTGCCCCAGCATTTT
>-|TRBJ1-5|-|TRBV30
CAWSQGFQPQHF
TGTGCCTGGAGTCAGGGGTTTCAGCCCCAGCATTTT
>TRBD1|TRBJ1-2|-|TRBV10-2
CASSDGDRGNYGYTF
TGCGCCAGCAGTGATGGGGACAGGGGTAACTATGGCTACACCTTC
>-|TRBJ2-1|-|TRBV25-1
CASRTELYNEQFF
TGTGCCAGCAGGACAGAATTATACAATGAGCAGTTCTTC
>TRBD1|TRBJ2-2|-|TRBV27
CASSWGQGFGELFF
TGTGCCAGCAGTTGGGGACAGGGGTTCGGGGAGCTGTTTTTT
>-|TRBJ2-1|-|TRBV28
CASSSSGWGGSNEQFF
TGTGCCAGCAGTTCCTCGGGTTGGGGCGGTTCTAATGAGCAGTTCTTC
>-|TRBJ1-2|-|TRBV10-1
CASSVRTWDRLSPNYGYTF
TGCGCCAGCAGTGTAAGGACTTGGGATCGCCTTAGTCCTAACTATGGCTACACCTTC
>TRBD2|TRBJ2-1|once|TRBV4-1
CASGSGDYNEQFF
TGCGCCAGCGGAAGCGGGGACTACAATGAGCAGTTCTTC
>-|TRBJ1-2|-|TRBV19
CASSISGGQRYGYTF
TGTGCCAGTAGTATTTCGGGGGGCCAGCGCTATGGCTACACCTTC
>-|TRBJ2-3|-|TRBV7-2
CASSAGSGTDTQYF
TGTGCCAGCAGCGCGGGGAGCGGCACAGATACGCAGTATTTT
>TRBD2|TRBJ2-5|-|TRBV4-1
CASSQEGLAGKETQYF
TGCGCCAGCAGCCAAGAGGGACTAGCGGGGAAAGAGACCCAGTACTTC
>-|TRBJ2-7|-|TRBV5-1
CASSGLTGSYEQYF
TGCGCCAGCAGCGGACTAACGGGATCCTACGAGCAGTACTTC
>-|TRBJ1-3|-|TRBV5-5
CASSLTTGNTIYF
TGTGCCAGCAGCTTGACAACTGGAAACACCATATATTTT
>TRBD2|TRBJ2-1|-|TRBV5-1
CASSLVRLAADNEQFF
TGCGCCAGCAGCTTGGTGCGACTAGCGGCAGACAATGAGCAGTTCTTC
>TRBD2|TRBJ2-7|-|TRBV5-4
CASSLPGERGSYEQYF
TGTGCCAGCAGCTTACCCGGGGAGCGGGGGAGTTACGAGCAGTACTTC
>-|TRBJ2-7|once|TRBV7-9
CASSLDVFPSEQYF
TGTGCCAGCAGCTTAGACGTCTTCCCAAGCGAGCAGTACTTC
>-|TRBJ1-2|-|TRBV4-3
CASSQDLGYGYTF
TGCGCCAGCAGCCAAGATCTCGGCTATGGCTACACCTTC
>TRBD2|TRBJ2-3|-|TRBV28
CASSRLAGARSTDTQYF
TGTGCCAGCAGTAGGCTAGCGGGGGCCCGCTCCACAGATACGCAGTATTTT
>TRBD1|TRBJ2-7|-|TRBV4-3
CASSLPDRGLSYEQYF
TGCGCCAGCAGCCTTCCGGACAGGGGGCTCTCCTACGAGCAGTACTTC
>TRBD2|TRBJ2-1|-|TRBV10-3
CAISDGLAGINEQFF
TGTGCCATCAGTGACGGACTAGCGGGTATCAATGAGCAGTTCTTC
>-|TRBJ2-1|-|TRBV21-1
CASSYTSGRRNEQFF
TGTGCCAGCAGCTATACTAGCGGGAGGCGCAATGAGCAGTTCTTC
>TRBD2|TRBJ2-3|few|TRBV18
CASSPTLGAGGVGSTDTQYF
TGTGCCAGCTCACCCACGTTAGGAGCGGGGGGAGTAGGAAGCACAGATACGCAGTATTTT
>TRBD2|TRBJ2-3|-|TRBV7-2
CASTQRAGGSTDTQYF
TGTGCCAGCACCCAACGCGCGGGAGGTAGCACAGATACGCAGTATTTT
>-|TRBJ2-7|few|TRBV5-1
CASSQFPGGGDEQYF
TGCGCCAGCAGCCAATTCCCAGGTGGGGGCGACGAGCAGTACTTC
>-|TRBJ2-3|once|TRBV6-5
CASSSSWRTDTQYF
TGTGCCAGCAGTTCCTCTTGGCGCACAGATACGCAGTATTTT
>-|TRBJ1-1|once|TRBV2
CASRWTAADTEAFF
TGTGCCAGCAGGTGGACAGCGGCGGACACTGAAGCTTTCTTT